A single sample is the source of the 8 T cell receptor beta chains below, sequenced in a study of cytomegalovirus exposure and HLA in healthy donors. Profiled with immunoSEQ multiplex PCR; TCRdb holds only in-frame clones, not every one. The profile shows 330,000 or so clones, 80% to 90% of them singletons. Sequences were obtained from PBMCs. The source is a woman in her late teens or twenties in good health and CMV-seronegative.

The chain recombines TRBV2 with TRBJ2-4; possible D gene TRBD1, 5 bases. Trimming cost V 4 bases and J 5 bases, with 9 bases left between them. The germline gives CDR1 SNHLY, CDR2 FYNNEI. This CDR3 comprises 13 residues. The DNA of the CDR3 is TGTGCCAGCAGTGTAGGGGAAGAAAACATTCAGTACTTC. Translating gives CASSVGEENIQYF.

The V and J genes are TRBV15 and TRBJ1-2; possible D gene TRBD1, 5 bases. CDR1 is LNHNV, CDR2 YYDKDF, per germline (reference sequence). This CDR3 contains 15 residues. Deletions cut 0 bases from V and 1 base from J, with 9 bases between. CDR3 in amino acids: CATSRDRGFNYGYTF. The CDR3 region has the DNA TGTGCCACCAGCAGAGATAGGGGCTTTAACTATGGCTACACCTTC. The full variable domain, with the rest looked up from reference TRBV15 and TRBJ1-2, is DAMVIQNPRYQVTQFGKPVTLSCSQTLNHNVMYWYQQKSSQAPKLLFHYYDKDFNNEADTPDNFQSRRPNTSFCFLDIRSPGLGDTAMYLCATSRDRGFNYGYTFGSGTRLTVV.

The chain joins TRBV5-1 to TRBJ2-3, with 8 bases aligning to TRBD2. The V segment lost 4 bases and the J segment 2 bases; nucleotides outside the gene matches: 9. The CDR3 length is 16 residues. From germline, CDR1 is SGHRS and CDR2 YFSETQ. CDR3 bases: TGCGCCAGCAGCCCCGGGGGGGGCGGATCCACAGATACGCAGTATTTT. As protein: CASSPGGGGSTDTQYF.

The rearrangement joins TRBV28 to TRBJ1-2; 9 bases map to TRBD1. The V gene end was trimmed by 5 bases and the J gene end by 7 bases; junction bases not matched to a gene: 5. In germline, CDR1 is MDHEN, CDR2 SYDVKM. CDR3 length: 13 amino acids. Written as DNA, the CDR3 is TGTGCCAGCAGTGGTAACAGGGGGCTTGGCTACACCTTC. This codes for CASSGNRGLGYTF.

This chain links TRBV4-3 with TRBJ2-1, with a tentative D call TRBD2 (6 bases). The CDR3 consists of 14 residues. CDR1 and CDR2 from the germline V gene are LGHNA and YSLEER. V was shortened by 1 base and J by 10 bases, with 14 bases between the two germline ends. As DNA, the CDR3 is TGCGCCAGCAGCCAAGCTTCTAGCCGGGGGGAGCAGTTCTTC. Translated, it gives CASSQASSRGEQFF.

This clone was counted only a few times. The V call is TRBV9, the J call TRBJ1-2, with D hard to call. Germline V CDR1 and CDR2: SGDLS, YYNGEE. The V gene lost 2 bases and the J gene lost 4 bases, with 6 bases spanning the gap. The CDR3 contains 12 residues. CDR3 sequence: CASSVYSYGYTF. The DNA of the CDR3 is TGTGCCAGCAGCGTGTACAGCTATGGCTACACCTTC.

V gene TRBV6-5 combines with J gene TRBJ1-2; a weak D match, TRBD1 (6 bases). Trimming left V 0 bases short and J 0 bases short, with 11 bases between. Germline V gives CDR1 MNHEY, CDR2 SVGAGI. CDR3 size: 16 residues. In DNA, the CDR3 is TGTGCCAGCAGTTACTCAGACAGGCGGTCTAACTATGGCTACACCTTC. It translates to CASSYSDRRSNYGYTF.

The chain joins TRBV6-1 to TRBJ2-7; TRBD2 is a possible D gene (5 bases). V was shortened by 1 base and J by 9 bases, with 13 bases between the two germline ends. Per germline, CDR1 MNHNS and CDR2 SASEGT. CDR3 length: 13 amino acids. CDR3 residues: CASSEDLRVRQYF. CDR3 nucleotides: TGTGCCAGCAGTGAAGATTTGAGGGTACGGCAGTACTTC.